This T cell receptor beta chain appears in the sequencing data of a study of shared T cell receptors in the human thymus. Using immunoSEQ multiplex PCR, the repertoire was profiled, and TCRdb retains in-frame clones only, with some absent. The sample has roughly 710,000 clones, 80% to 90% seen once. This clone turned up a few times. This CDR3 has 17 residues. Germline V gives CDR1 MDHEN, CDR2 SYDVKM. The V gene end was trimmed by 3 bases and the J gene end by 2 bases; junction bases not matched to a gene: 5. This sample was shared with a second study, whose subject was human thymus T cells. From that second work: Related research has reported that thymic repertoires overlap highly among unrelated individuals.

This sequence was found in a girl under three years old with a congenital heart defect. This sequence joins TRBV28 and TRBJ2-6; 9 bases are a match to TRBD1. The specimen was thymocytes. CDR3 residues: CASSFGDREAGANVLTF. CDR3 nucleotides: TGTGCCAGCAGTTTTGGGGACAGGGAGGCTGGGGCCAACGTCCTGACTTTC. Full variable domain (rest looked up from reference TRBV28 and TRBJ2-6): DVKVTQSSRYLVKRTGEKVFLECVQDMDHENMFWYRQDPGLGLRLIYFSYDVKMKEKGDIPEGYSVSREKKERFSLILESASTNQTSMYLCASSFGDREAGANVLTFGAGSRLTVL.